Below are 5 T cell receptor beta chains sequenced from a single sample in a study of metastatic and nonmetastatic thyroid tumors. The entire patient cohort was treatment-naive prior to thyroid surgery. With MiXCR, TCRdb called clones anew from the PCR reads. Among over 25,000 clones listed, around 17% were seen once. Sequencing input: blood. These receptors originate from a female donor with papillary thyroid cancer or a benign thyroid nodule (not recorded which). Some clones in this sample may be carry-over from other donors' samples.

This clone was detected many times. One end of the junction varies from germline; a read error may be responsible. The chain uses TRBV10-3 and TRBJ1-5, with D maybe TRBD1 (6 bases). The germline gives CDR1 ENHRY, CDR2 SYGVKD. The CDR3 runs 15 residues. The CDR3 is CAISEGGTSSQPQHF. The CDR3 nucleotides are TGTGCCATCAGTGAGGGAGGGACAAGCAGTCAGCCCCAGCATTTT.

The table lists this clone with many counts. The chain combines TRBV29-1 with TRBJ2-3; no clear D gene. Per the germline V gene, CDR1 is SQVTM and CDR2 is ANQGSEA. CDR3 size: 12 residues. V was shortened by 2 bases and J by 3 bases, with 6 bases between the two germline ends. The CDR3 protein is CSVEMGTDTQYF. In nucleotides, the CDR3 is TGCAGCGTTGAAATGGGGACAGATACGCAGTATTTT.

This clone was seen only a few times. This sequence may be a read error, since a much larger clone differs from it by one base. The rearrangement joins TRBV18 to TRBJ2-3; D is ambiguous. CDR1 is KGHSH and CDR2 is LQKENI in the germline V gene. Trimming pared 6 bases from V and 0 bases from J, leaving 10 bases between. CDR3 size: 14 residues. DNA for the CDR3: TGTGCCAGCTCCCGTTTACCTAGCACAGATACGCAGTATTTT. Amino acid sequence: CASSRLPSTDTQYF.

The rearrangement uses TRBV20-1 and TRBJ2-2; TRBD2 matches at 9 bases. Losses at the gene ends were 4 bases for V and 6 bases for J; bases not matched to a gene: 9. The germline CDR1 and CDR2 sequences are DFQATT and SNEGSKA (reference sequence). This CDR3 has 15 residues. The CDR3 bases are TGCAGTGCTAAGGTGGGCGGGAGGGCCGCCGGGGAGCTGTTTTTT. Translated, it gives CSAKVGGRAAGELFF.

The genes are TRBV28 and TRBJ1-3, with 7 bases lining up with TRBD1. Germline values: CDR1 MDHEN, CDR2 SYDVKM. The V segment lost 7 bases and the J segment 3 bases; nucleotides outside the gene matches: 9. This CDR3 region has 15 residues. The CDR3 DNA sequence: TGTGCCAGCATTGACAGGGCGATCTTTGGAAACACCATATATTTT. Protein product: CASIDRAIFGNTIYF.